This T cell receptor beta chain was obtained from a study of blood T cell repertoires in COVID-19. Across the whole study: Whether acute or convalescent, the COVID-19 samples came from the United States, Italy and Spain. T cells, B-cell-depleted T cells, or PBMCs supplied cDNA or gDNA.

The CDR3 extends over 13 amino acids. CDR1 and CDR2 (germline): SGHRS, YFSETQ. V was clipped by 4 bases and J by 4 bases; unmatched bases: 3. Authors' processing steps: The authors estimated nucleated cell counts from reference gene primer amplification. The repertoire was sequenced with immunoSEQ multiplex PCR; TCRdb's copy has only in-frame clones and lacks some. Clone size and the V and J calls come from that table; the DNA yielded D and trimming. Among approximately 230,000 clones listed, 65% to 85% were seen once. The rearrangement uses TRBV5-1 and TRBJ1-1, with 8 bases aligning to TRBD1. Sequencing was performed on peripheral blood. The TCR was taken from a woman aged 40 to 49 with active or convalescent COVID-19. The CDR3 coding sequence is TGCGCCAGCAGCCAGGGGGCCGGCACTGAAGCTTTCTTT. It is translated as CASSQGAGTEAFF.